The sequence of this T cell receptor beta chain was determined in a study of shared T cell receptors in the human thymus. Repertoires were generated with immunoSEQ multiplex PCR, while TCRdb's copy carries only in-frame clones and drops some. The sample shows hundreds of thousands of clones, roughly 86% of them seen only once. The count of this clone is one. Per the germline V gene, CDR1 is SGHVT and CDR2 is SQSDAQ. The CDR3 has 14 amino acids. Trimming pared 5 bases from V and 6 bases from J, leaving 14 bases between. A further study also used this sample, focusing on human thymus T cells.

This chain links TRBV7-4 with TRBJ1-5; D perhaps matches TRBD1 (6 bases). The sequence was collected from a boy in the first two years of life with a congenital heart defect. The specimen sequenced was thymocytes. The CDR3 loop is CASSAQGPVQPQHF. CDR3 nucleotides: TGTGCCAGCAGCGCGCAGGGGCCTGTTCAGCCCCAGCATTTT.